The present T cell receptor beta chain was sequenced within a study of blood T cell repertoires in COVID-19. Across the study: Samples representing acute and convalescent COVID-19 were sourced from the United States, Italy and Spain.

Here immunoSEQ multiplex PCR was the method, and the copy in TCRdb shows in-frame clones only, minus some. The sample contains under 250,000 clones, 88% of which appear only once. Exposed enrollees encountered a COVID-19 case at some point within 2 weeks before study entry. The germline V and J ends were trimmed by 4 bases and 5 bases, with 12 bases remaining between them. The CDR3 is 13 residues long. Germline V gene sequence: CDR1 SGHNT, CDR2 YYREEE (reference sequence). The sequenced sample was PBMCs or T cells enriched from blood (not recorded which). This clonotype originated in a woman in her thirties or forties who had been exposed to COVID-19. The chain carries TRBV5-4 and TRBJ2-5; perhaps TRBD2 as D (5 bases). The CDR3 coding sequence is TGTGCCAGCAGCAATGACCCGGGGGAGACCCAGTACTTC. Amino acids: CASSNDPGETQYF.